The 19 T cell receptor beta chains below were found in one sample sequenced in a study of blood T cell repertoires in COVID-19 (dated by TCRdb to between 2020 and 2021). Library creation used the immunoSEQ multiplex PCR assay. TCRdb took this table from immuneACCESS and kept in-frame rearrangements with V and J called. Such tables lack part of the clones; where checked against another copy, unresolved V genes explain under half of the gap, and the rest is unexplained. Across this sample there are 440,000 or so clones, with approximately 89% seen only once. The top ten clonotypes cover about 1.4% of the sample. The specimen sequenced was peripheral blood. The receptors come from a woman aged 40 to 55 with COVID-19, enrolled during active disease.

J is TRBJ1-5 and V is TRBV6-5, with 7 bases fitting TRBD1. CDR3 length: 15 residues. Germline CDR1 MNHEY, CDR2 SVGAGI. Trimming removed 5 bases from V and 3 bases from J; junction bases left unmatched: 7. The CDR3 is CASSRQGRINQPQHF. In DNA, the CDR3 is TGTGCCAGCAGTCGACAGGGACGGATCAATCAGCCCCAGCATTTT.

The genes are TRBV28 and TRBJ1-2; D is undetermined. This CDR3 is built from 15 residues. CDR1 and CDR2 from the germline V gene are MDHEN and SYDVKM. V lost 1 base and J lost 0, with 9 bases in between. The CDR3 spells CASSLSIGANYGYTF. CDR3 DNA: TGTGCCAGCAGTTTATCGATCGGAGCTAACTATGGCTACACCTTC.

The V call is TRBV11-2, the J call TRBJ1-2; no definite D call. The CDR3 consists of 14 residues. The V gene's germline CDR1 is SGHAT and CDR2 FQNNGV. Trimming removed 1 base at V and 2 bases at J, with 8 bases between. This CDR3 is CASSLGLANYGYTF. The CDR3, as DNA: TGTGCCAGCAGCTTAGGTCTGGCCAACTATGGCTACACCTTC.

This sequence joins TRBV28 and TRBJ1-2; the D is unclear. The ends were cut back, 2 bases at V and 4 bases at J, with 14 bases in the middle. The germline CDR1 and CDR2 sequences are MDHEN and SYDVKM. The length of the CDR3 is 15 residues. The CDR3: CASSLIGQEPYGYTF. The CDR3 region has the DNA TGTGCCAGCAGTTTAATCGGCCAGGAACCCTATGGCTACACCTTC.

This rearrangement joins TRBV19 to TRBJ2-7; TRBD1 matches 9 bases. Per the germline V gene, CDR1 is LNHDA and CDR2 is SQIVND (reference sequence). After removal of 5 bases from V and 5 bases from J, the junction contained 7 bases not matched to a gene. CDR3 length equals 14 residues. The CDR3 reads CASSVNRGRHEQYF. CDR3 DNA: TGTGCCAGTAGTGTGAACAGGGGGCGACACGAGCAGTACTTC.

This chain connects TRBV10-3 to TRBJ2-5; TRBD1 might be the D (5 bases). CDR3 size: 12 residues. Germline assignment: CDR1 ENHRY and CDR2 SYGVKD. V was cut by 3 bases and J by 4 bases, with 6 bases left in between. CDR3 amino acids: CAISDRVETQYF. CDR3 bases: TGTGCCATCAGTGACAGGGTAGAGACCCAGTACTTC.

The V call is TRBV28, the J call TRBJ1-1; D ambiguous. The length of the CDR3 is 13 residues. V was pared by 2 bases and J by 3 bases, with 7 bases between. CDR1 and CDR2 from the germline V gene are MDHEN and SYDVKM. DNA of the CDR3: TGTGCCAGCAGTTTAGAGTTGGACACTGAAGCTTTCTTT. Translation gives CASSLELDTEAFF.

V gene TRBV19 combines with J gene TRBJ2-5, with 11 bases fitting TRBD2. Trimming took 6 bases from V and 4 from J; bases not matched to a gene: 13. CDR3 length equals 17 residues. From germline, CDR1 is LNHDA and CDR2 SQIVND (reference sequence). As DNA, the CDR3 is TGTGCCAGTAGAGGGTGGAATAGCGGGGGGGCCGGAGAGACCCAGTACTTC. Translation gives CASRGWNSGGAGETQYF.

CDR3 nucleotides: TGCGCCAGCAGCCTGGACAGGTTCCAAGAGACCCAGTACTTC. Protein product: CASSLDRFQETQYF. J is TRBJ2-5 and V is TRBV5-1, with 7 bases identical to TRBD1. This CDR3 has 14 amino acids. Germline CDR1 and CDR2: SGHRS and YFSETQ. The junction had 4 bases not matched to a gene; V was cut back by 4 bases and J by 1 base.

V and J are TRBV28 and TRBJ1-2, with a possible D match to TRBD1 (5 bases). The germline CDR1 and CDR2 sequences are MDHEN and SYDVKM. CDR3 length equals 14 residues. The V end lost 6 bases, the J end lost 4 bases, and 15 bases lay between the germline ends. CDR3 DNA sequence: TGTGCCAGCAGCCCCACAAGGGGCGTCTATGGCTACACCTTC. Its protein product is CASSPTRGVYGYTF.

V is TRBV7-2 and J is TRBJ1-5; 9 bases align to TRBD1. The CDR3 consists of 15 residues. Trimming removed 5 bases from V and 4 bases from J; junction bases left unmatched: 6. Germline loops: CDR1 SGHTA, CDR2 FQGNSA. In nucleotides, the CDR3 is TGTGCCAGCAGCCAGACGGGGACAGGGAATCAGCCCCAGCATTTT. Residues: CASSQTGTGNQPQHF.

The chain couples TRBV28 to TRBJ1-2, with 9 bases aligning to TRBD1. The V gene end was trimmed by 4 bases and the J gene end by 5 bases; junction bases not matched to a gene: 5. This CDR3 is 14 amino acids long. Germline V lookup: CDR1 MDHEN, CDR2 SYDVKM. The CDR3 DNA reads TGTGCCAGCAGTTCCGGGACAGGGTCGTATGGCTACACCTTC. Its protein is CASSSGTGSYGYTF.

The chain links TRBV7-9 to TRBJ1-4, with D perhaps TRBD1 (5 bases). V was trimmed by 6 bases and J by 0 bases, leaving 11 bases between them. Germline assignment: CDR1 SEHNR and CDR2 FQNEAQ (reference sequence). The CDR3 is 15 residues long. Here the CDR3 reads CASRKLGATNEKLFF. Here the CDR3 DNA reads TGTGCCAGCAGAAAGCTAGGGGCAACTAATGAAAAACTGTTTTTT.

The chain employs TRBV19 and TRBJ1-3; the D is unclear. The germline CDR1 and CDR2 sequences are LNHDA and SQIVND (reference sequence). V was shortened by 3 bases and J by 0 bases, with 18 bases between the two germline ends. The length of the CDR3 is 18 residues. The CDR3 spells CASSIPTGRAGSGNTIYF. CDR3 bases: TGTGCCAGTAGTATCCCCACTGGGAGAGCCGGCTCTGGAAACACCATATATTTT. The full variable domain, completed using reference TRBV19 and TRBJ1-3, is DGGITQSPKYLFRKEGQNVTLSCEQNLNHDAMYWYRQDPGQGLRLIYYSQIVNDFQKGDIAEGYSVSREKKESFPLTVTSAQKNPTAFYLCASSIPTGRAGSGNTIYFGEGSWLTVV.

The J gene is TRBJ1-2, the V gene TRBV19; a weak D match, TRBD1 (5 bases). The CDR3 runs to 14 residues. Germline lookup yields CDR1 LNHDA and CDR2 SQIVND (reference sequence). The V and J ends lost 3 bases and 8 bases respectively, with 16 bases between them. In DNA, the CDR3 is TGTGCCAGTAGTATCAGGGTTATATCGGAAGGCTACACCTTC. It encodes CASSIRVISEGYTF.

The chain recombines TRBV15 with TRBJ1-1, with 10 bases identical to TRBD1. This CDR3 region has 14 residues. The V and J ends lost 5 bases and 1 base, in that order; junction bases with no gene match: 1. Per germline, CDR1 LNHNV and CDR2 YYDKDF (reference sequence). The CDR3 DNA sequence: TGTGCCACCAGCGGGGACAGGGGGAACACTGAAGCTTTCTTT. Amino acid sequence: CATSGDRGNTEAFF.

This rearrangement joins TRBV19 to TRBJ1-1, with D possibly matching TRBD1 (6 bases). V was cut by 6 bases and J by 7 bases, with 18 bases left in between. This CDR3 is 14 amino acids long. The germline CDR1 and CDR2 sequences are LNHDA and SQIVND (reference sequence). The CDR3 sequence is CASRSGGQGSEAFF. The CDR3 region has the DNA TGTGCCAGTAGGAGCGGGGGGCAGGGGAGTGAAGCTTTCTTT.

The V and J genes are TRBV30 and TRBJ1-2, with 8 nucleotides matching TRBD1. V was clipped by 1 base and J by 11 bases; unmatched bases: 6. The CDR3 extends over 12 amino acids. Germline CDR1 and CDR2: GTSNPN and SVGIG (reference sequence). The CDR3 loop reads CAWSGGQVHYTF. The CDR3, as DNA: TGTGCCTGGAGTGGGGGACAGGTCCATTACACCTTC.

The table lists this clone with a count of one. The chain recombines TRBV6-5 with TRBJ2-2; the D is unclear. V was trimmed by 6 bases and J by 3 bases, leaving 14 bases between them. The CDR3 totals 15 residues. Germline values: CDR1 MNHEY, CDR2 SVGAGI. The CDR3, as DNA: TGTGCCAGCAGCCGGAGTTGGTCGGACACCGGGGAGCTGTTTTTT. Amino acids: CASSRSWSDTGELFF.